The 9 T cell receptor beta chains below all came from one sample that was sequenced in a study of blood T cell repertoires in COVID-19. Generated by immunoSEQ multiplex PCR, the TCRdb table keeps only in-frame clones and is missing some. The table records roughly 120,000 clones, about 90% of them present only once. The sample consisted of peripheral blood. These receptors were obtained from a woman in her sixties or seventies with COVID-19, enrolled during active disease.

V gene TRBV12-3 or TRBV12-4 combines with J gene TRBJ2-1; D not certain. The CDR3 is 12 residues long. Between the trimmed V and J ends, which lost 3 bases and 10 bases, there was a span of 10 bases. The chain's CDR3 is CASSFSRLEQFF. CDR3 DNA sequence: TGTGCCAGCAGTTTCTCCCGTTTGGAGCAGTTCTTC.

The chain uses TRBV5-1 and TRBJ2-7; D uncertain. The CDR3 runs 13 residues. CDR1 is SGHRS and CDR2 is YFSETQ in the germline V gene. The V and J ends lost 3 bases and 1 base respectively, with 8 bases between them. Here the CDR3 reads CASSSLRSYEQYF. The CDR3 DNA follows: TGCGCCAGCAGCTCTCTACGGTCCTACGAGCAGTACTTC.

This chain joins TRBV5-1 and TRBJ1-2; D call uncertain. Germline V lookup: CDR1 SGHRS, CDR2 YFSETQ. Trimming took off 6 bases at V and 4 bases at J, with 22 bases between the two ends. This CDR3 region has 16 residues. CDR3 residues: CASKPTRPGNVYGYTF. The CDR3 DNA reads TGCGCCAGCAAACCCACACGTCCGGGGAATGTCTATGGCTACACCTTC.

This chain links TRBV19 with TRBJ2-1, with 11 nucleotides matching TRBD2. The CDR3 sequence is 16 residues long. CDR1 and CDR2 from the germline V gene are LNHDA and SQIVND (reference sequence). V shed 4 bases, J shed 8 bases, and the junction held 10 bases outside the gene matches. For the CDR3, the DNA is TGTGCCAGTAGTAGCGACCATAGCGGGGGGGCCGATGAGCAGTTCTTC. Amino acid sequence: CASSSDHSGGADEQFF.

This sequence joins TRBV4-3 and TRBJ2-5, with 9 bases aligning to TRBD2. This CDR3 has 16 amino acids. The V gene end was trimmed by 4 bases and the J gene end by 5 bases; junction bases not matched to a gene: 11. Germline V gene lookup returns CDR1 LGHNA and CDR2 YSLEER. CDR3 loop: CASSPDLARGGETQYF. CDR3 nucleotide sequence: TGCGCCAGCAGCCCGGATCTTGCGCGGGGGGGCGAGACCCAGTACTTC.

J is TRBJ1-2 and V is TRBV6-5; 8 bases are a match to TRBD1. The CDR3 consists of 14 residues. V lost 0 bases, J lost 8 bases, and 5 bases stayed unmatched. Looked up from germline, CDR1 is MNHEY and CDR2 is SVGAGI. The CDR3 reads CASSYSDRGGGYTF. The CDR3 DNA reads TGTGCCAGCAGTTACTCAGACAGGGGTGGAGGCTACACCTTC.

The V call is TRBV12-3 or TRBV12-4, the J call TRBJ2-7; no firm D call. V was clipped by 2 bases and J by 3 bases, with 8 bases between them. The CDR3 has 13 amino acids. DNA for the CDR3: TGTGCCAGCAGTTTATCTGGCAGCTACGAGCAGTACTTC. Translation gives CASSLSGSYEQYF.

The chain has TRBV7-2 and TRBJ1-2; weak D call: TRBD1 (5 bases). The V end was cut by 4 bases, the J end by 7 bases, with 19 bases between. The germline V gene has CDR1 SGHTA and CDR2 FQGNSA. The CDR3 is made up of 15 amino acids. The CDR3 sequence: CASSSRSLGRTGYTF. In nucleotides, the CDR3 is TGTGCCAGCAGCTCCAGAAGTCTGGGGCGAACTGGCTACACCTTC.

The chain employs TRBV6-6 and TRBJ2-1; 8 bases are shared with TRBD1. The CDR3 spans 15 residues. Germline-derived CDR1 and CDR2 are MNHNY and SVGAGI (reference sequence). The V segment lost 5 bases and the J segment 3 bases; nucleotides outside the gene matches: 6. The CDR3 DNA reads TGTGCCAGCAGTCAAGGACAGGGTTACTACAATGAGCAGTTCTTC. The encoded protein is CASSQGQGYYNEQFF.